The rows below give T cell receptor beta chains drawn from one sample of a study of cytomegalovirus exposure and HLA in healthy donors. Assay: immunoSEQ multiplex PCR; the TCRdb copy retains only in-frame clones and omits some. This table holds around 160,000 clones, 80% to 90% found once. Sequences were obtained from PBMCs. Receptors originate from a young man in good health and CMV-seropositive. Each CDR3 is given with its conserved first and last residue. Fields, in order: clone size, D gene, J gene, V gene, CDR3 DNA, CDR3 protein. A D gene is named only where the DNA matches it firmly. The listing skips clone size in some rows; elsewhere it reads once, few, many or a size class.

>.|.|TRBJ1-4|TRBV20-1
TGCAGTGCTAGGGCCGAAAAACTGTTTTTT
CSARAEKLFF
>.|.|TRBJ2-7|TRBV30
TGTGCCTGGAGTGTCAGGTACAGCTACGAGCAGTACTTC
CAWSVRYSYEQYF
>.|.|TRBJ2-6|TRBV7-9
TGTGCCAGCAGCTTCGGAGGGGCCGGGGCCAACGTCCTGACTTTC
CASSFGGAGANVLTF
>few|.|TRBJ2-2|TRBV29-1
TGCAGCGTCCGCGGAATGACCGGGGAGCTGTTTTTT
CSVRGMTGELFF
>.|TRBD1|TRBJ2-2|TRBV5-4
TGTGCCAGCAGCCCAACAGGGGTAGGGAACACCGGGGAGCTGTTTTTT
CASSPTGVGNTGELFF
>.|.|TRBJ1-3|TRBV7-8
TGTGCCAGCAGCCCCGACAGAGCCAACTCTGGAAACACCATATATTTT
CASSPDRANSGNTIYF
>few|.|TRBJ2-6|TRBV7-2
TGTGCCAGCAGCTTATCCAACAGGGCTGGGGCCAACGTCCTGACTTTC
CASSLSNRAGANVLTF
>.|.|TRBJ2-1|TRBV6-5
TGTGCCAGCAGTTACCGACAGCTTTACAATGAGCAGTTCTTC
CASSYRQLYNEQFF
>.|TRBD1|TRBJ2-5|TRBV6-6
TGTGCCAGCCTAAGGGACAGAAAAGAGACCCAGTACTTC
CASLRDRKETQYF
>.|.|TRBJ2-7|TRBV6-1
TGTGCCAGCAGTATCAGGGCATTCGAGCAGTACTTC
CASSIRAFEQYF
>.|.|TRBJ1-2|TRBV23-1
TGCGCCAGCAGTCAATCTGGGGCACCGGGTGGCTACACCTTC
CASSQSGAPGGYTF
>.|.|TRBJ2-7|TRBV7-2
TGTGCCAGCAGCTTAGGCGCAGGGCACTCCTACGAGCAGTACTTC
CASSLGAGHSYEQYF
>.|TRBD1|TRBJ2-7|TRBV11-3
TGTGCCAGCAGCTACAGGGGAACCGAGCAGTACTTC
CASSYRGTEQYF
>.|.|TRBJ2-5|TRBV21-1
TGTGCCAGCAGCAAATCACGACAGCAAGAGACCCAGTACTTC
CASSKSRQQETQYF
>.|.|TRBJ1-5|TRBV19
TGTGCCAGTAGAGGGGCCAATCAGCCCCAGCATTTT
CASRGANQPQHF
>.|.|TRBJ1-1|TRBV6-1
TGTGCCAGCAGTGAAGCGTTAGGGGTTCCCACTGAAGCTTTCTTT
CASSEALGVPTEAFF
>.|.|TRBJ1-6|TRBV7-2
TGTGCCAGCAGCTTACTGCCCAGGTCCTATAATTCACCCCTCCACTTT
CASSLLPRSYNSPLHF
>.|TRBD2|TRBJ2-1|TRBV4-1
TGCGCCAGCAGCCAAGTTTCAATCGGGAGGTACAATGAGCAGTTCTTC
CASSQVSIGRYNEQFF
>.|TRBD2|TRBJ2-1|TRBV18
TGTGCCAGCTCACCAAGGCTAGCGGGGGATGGCGATGAGCAGTTCTTC
CASSPRLAGDGDEQFF
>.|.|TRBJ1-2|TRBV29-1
TGCAGCGTTCCCCGGGGGGCTGTTAACTATGGCTACACCTTC
CSVPRGAVNYGYTF
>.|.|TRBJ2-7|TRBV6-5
TGTGCCAGCACCGGGAGCTCCTACGAGCAGTACTTC
CASTGSSYEQYF
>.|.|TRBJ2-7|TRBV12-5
TGTGCTAGTGGTTTGGTACAATCACCGGGAACCCTCTACTACGAGCAGTACTTC
CASGLVQSPGTLYYEQYF
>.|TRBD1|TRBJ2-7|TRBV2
TGTGCCAGCTTGGGTCGGACAGGAAAAACCTACGAGCAGTACTTC
CASLGRTGKTYEQYF
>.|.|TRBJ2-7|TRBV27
TGTGCCAGCAGTTTTAGGGGCTCAGCCTCCTACGAGCAGTACTTC
CASSFRGSASYEQYF